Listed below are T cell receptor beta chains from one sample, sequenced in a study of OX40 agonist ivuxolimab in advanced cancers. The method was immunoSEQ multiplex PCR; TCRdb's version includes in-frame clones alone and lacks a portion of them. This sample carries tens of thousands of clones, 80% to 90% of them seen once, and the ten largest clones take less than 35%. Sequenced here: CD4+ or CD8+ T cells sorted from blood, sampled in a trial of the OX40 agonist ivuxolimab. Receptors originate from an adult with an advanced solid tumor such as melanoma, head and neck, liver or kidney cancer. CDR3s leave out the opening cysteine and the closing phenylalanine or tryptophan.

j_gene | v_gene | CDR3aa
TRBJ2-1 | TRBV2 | ASAAFGGLDTGDEQF
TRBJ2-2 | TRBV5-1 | ASSWGQGTGELF
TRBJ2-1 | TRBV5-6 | ASSLAGARNEQF
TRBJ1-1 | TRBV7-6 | ASSSQGYTEAF
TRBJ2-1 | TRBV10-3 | AISESVGQGGYNEQF
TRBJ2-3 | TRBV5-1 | ASSLNQVGDTQY
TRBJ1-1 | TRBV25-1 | ASSRGSGTEAF
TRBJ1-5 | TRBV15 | ATSRGGQASQPQH
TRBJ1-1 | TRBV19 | ASSIDRVNTEAF
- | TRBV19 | ASGVGSVEEQF
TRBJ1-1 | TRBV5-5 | ASSLSLLNTEAF
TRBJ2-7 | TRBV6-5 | ASSYPRPGGVYEQY
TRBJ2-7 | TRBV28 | ASSYVDRASYEQY
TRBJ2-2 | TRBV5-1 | ASSSFQNTGELF
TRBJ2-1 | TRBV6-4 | ASSIAGGHNEQF
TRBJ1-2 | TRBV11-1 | ASSDANYGYT
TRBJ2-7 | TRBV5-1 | ASRLRSEPPYEQY
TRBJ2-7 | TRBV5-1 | ASSLHYEQY
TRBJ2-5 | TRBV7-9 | ASSLAAGKLETQY
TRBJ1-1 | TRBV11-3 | ASSSTANTEAF
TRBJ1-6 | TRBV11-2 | ASSLGDSPLH
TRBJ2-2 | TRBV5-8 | ASSLTGTGGSVGELF
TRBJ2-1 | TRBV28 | ASSTYENEQF
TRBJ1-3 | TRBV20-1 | SARRADTIY
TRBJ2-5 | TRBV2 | ASSEGETQY
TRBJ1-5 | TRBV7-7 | ASSLWIGQPQH
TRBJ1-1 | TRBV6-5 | ASSYTGGNTEAF
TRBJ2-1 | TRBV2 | ASSEALGLAGVEQF
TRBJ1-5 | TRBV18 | ASSGNNQPQH
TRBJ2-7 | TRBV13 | ASSPTGGQSSYEQY
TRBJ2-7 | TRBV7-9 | ASTPMGAVGEQY
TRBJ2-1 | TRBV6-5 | ATEGGVGHNEQF
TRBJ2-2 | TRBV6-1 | ASKVGQAIGELF
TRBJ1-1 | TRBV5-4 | ASSLTANTEAF
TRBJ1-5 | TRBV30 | AWSRRDQPQH
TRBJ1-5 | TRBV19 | ASSIDGSWSGSNQPQH
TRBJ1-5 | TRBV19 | ASSIGRRKNQPQH
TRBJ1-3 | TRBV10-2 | ASTESGNTIY
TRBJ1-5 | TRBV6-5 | ASRPGTSENQPQH
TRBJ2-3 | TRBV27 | ASSLSRTDTQY
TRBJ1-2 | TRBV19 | ASTRQAAAYGYT
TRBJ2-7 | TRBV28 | ASSPPGDSYEQY
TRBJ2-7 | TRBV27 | ASSSPTESYEQY
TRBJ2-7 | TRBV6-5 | ASSLQDRGTYEQY
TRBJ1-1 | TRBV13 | ASSQMGQGGTEAF
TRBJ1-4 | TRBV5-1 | ASSSSGQGNEKLF
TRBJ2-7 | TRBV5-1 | ASSRFVMANTRYEQY
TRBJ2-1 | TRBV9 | ASSVVAGFYNEQF
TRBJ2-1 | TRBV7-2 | ASSSQGASGRASEQF
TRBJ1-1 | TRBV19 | ASSIDTGATTEAF
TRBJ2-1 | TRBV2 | ASSSQREQF
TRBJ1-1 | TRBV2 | ASTQGNTEAF
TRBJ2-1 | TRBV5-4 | ASSLDRSDSPAF
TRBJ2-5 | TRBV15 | ATSRDRNRGLTETQY
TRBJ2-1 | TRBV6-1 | ASSELGETYNEQF
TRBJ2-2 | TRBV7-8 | ASGSGRAYGELF
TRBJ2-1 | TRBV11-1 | ASSGAGTSRNEQF